Following are 15 T cell receptor beta chains from one sample sequenced in a study of T cells in Graves' hyperthyroidism and ophthalmopathy. Amplification yielded TCR beta CDR3 regions, with RNA transcripts as the source. First-round RT-PCR of the TCR CDR3 relied on the HTBI primer set. MiXCR, run by TCRdb on the multiplex PCR reads, gives a single entry per CDR3 protein. Seen here are about 360,000 distinct CDR3 sequences, about 18% observed once, and the top ten hold around 3.6%. The sequenced sample was blood. These receptors were collected from a woman aged 18-30 years with Graves' hyperthyroidism.

V gene TRBV6-1 combines with J gene TRBJ2-5; 7 nucleotides agree with TRBD2. CDR3 length: 13 amino acids. Unmatched junction bases numbered 8, after V lost 6 bases and J lost 7 bases. Germline assignment: CDR1 MNHNS and CDR2 SASEGT. The CDR3 DNA sequence: TGTGCCAGCAGGGGGGGGGTAAGCCGGACCCAGTACTTC. Its protein is CASRGGVSRTQYF.

This clonotype appeared many times. The chain joins TRBV15 to TRBJ2-7; TRBD2 matches 12 bases. From germline, CDR1 is LNHNV and CDR2 YYDKDF (reference sequence). Trimming took 2 bases from V and 5 from J; bases not matched to a gene: 7. The CDR3 covers 16 residues. CDR3 region: CATSRKGLAGSDEQYF. The CDR3 region has the DNA TGTGCCACCAGCAGAAAAGGACTAGCGGGGAGCGACGAGCAGTACTTC.

The table lists this clonotype with many counts. V and J are TRBV12-3 or TRBV12-4 and TRBJ1-1; D perhaps matches TRBD1 (6 bases). Trimming removed 4 bases from V and 14 bases from J, with 17 bases in between. CDR3 length: 12 residues. CDR3 region: CASSSAGQHPFF. CDR3 bases: TGTGCCAGCAGTTCTGCTGGACAGCACCCATTCTTT.

This clonotype was detected many times. The chain combines TRBV25-1 with TRBJ2-2; 8 bases agree with TRBD2. This CDR3 is built from 16 residues. Germline lookup yields CDR1 MGHDK and CDR2 SYGVNS. J gave up 0 bases and V 6 bases, and 6 bases lay outside the gene matches. CDR3 sequence: CASSWPGGANTGELFF. The CDR3 nucleotides are TGTGCCAGCAGCTGGCCGGGGGGGGCGAACACCGGGGAGCTGTTTTTT.

This clonotype was seen ten or more times. This chain connects TRBV18 to TRBJ1-1; a weak D match, TRBD1 (6 bases). The length of the CDR3 is 15 residues. V dropped 1 base and J dropped 4 bases, with 13 bases sitting between them. Germline V CDR1 and CDR2: KGHSH, LQKENI. CDR3 amino acids: CASSPLGAWGTEAFF. DNA of the CDR3: TGTGCCAGCTCACCACTGGGGGCTTGGGGCACTGAAGCTTTCTTT.

This clonotype was seen at least ten times. The gene calls are TRBV6-1 and TRBJ1-2, with 11 bases aligning to TRBD1. Germline values: CDR1 MNHNS, CDR2 SASEGT. The V gene end was trimmed by 4 bases and the J gene end by 3 bases; junction bases not matched to a gene: 7. The CDR3 runs 16 residues. This chain's CDR3 is CASSGRDRGLDYGYTF. The CDR3 coding sequence is TGTGCCAGCAGTGGGCGGGACAGGGGGTTGGACTATGGCTACACCTTC.

This clonotype has ten or more counts. This chain joins TRBV11-2 and TRBJ1-1; tentatively, D is TRBD1 (5 bases). This CDR3 spans 15 amino acids. CDR1 is SGHAT and CDR2 is FQNNGV in the germline V gene. Deletions cut 0 bases from V and 0 bases from J, with 8 bases between. The CDR3 region has the DNA TGTGCCAGCAGCTTAGAGGCAGGGCTGAACACTGAAGCTTTCTTT. Residues: CASSLEAGLNTEAFF.

On this clonotype itself: A read error may produce the germline difference seen at one junction end. This chain joins TRBV11-2 and TRBJ2-5; 15 positions match TRBD2. This CDR3 region has 17 residues. Germline V gene sequence: CDR1 SGHAT, CDR2 FQNNGV. The CDR3 DNA reads TGTGCCAGCAGCTCCGGGACTAGCGGGGGGTACCAAGCGACCCAGTACTTC. Translated, it gives CASSSGTSGGYQATQYF.

This clonotype was counted at least ten times. The rearrangement joins TRBV2 to TRBJ2-7; 7 bases are shared with TRBD2. Trimming took 4 bases from V and 3 from J; bases not matched to a gene: 9. The CDR3 runs 15 residues. Germline loops: CDR1 SNHLY, CDR2 FYNNEI. The CDR3 spells CASSALGGDLYEQYF. The CDR3 DNA reads as TGTGCCAGCAGTGCCTTGGGGGGGGATCTCTACGAGCAGTACTTC.

This clonotype was counted many times. This chain connects TRBV5-1 to TRBJ2-7; D tentatively fits TRBD1 or TRBD2 (5 bases each). The CDR3 has 15 amino acids. Trimming cost V 3 bases and J 1 base, with 14 bases left between them. CDR1 is SGHRS and CDR2 is YFSETQ in the germline V gene. The CDR3 loop reads CASSSRDAQSYEQYF. In nucleotides, the CDR3 is TGCGCCAGCAGCTCCCGGGACGCCCAGTCCTACGAGCAGTACTTC.

The chain uses TRBV20-1 and TRBJ1-1, with a possible D match to TRBD1 (5 bases). V shed 6 bases and J shed 0 bases, with 11 bases lying between them. The CDR3 is made up of 13 amino acids. Germline V lookup: CDR1 DFQATT, CDR2 SNEGSKA (reference sequence). The CDR3 protein is CSAPGGVNTEAFF. The CDR3 DNA reads TGCAGTGCCCCTGGGGGGGTGAACACTGAAGCTTTCTTT.

This clonotype was detected only a few times. The V call is TRBV10-3, the J call TRBJ2-2; TRBD1 might be the D (5 bases). Germline CDR1 is ENHRY and CDR2 is SYGVKD. The CDR3 spans 15 residues. Trimming shortened V by 3 bases and J by 4 bases, and 12 bases separated the two germline ends. The CDR3 DNA sequence: TGTGCCATCAGTGACAGGGTAGTAGGCACCGGGGAGCTGTTTTTT. It specifies CAISDRVVGTGELFF.

In its sample, this clonotype was seen many times. The J gene is TRBJ2-2, the V gene TRBV7-9; unclear D gene. CDR1 SEHNR and CDR2 FQNEAQ come from the germline V gene (reference sequence). The CDR3 loop spans 14 amino acids. V was shortened by 4 bases and J by 1 base, with 7 bases between the two germline ends. In DNA, the CDR3 is TGTGCCAGCAGCTCTGGCAGGAACACCGGGGAGCTGTTTTTT. Its protein product is CASSSGRNTGELFF. Using reference TRBV7-9 and TRBJ2-2 for the parts outside the CDR3, the full variable domain is DTGVSQNPRHKITKRGQNVTFRCDPISEHNRLYWYRQTLGQGPEFLTYFQNEAQLEKSRLLSDRFSAERPKGSFSTLEIQRTEQGDSAMYLCASSSGRNTGELFFGEGSRLTVL.

About this clonotype itself: A much larger clonotype is one base distant, so this may be a read error. This chain uses TRBV9 with TRBJ1-1, with unresolved D. Germline V gives CDR1 SGDLS, CDR2 YYNGEE. The CDR3 covers 11 residues. This CDR3 is CASGSNTESFF. The CDR3, as DNA: TGTGCCAGCGGATCGAACACTGAATCTTTCTTT.

In its sample, this clonotype was seen many times. This chain joins TRBV19 and TRBJ1-5; 8 bases are shared with TRBD1. There are 15 residues in the CDR3. Germline assignment: CDR1 LNHDA and CDR2 SQIVND (reference sequence). V lost 7 bases, J lost 9 bases, and 14 bases stayed unmatched. In DNA, the CDR3 is TGTGCCAGTACGATGAGGGACAGGCCAAGGGCGCCCCAGCATTTT. Amino acid sequence: CASTMRDRPRAPQHF.